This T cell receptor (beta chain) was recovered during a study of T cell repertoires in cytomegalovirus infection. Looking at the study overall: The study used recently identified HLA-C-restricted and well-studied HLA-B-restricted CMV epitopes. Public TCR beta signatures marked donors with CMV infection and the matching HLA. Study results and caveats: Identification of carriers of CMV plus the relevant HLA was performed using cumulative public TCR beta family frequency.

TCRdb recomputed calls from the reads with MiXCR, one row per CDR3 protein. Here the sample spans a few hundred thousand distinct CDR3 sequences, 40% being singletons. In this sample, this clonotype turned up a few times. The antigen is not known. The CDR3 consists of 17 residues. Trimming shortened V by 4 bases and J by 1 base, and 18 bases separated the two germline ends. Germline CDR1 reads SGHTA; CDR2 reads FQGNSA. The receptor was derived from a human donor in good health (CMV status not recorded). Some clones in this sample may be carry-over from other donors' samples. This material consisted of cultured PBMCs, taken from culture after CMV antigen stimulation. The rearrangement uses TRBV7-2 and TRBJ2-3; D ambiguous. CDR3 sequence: CASSSKRLPTGTDTQYF. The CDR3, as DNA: TGTGCCAGCAGCTCCAAAAGGCTGCCTACTGGCACAGATACGCAGTATTTT.